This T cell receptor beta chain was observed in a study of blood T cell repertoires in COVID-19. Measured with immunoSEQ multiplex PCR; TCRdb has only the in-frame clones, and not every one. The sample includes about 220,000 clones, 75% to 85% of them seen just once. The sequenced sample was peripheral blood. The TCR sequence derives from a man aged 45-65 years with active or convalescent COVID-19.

The CDR3 here is CAISEVAGGPNEQFF. The CDR3 DNA is TGTGCCATCAGTGAGGTAGCGGGAGGGCCTAATGAGCAGTTCTTC. The chain links TRBV10-3 to TRBJ2-1; 11 bases are shared with TRBD2. The CDR3 loop spans 15 amino acids. From germline, CDR1 is ENHRY and CDR2 SYGVKD. Trimming took 2 bases from V and 7 from J; bases not matched to a gene: 4.